This T cell receptor (beta chain) derives from a study of blood T cell repertoires in COVID-19. The germline CDR1 and CDR2 sequences are MGHRA and YSYEKL. The V end was cut by 5 bases, the J end by 0 bases, with 7 bases between. CDR3 length: 13 residues. Libraries were prepared by immunoSEQ multiplex PCR; TCRdb keeps only in-frame clonotypes and omits some of them. The table includes about 120,000 clones, about two thirds detected once. This clone was observed a few times. This TCR was sampled from a human donor with acute or convalescent COVID-19. The donor label of this sample is uncertain. This chain links TRBV4-1 with TRBJ1-1; D is unclear. Specimen: peripheral blood. CDR3 coding DNA: TGCGCCAGCAGCTTTAGCTTGAACACTGAAGCTTTCTTT. It is translated as CASSFSLNTEAFF.